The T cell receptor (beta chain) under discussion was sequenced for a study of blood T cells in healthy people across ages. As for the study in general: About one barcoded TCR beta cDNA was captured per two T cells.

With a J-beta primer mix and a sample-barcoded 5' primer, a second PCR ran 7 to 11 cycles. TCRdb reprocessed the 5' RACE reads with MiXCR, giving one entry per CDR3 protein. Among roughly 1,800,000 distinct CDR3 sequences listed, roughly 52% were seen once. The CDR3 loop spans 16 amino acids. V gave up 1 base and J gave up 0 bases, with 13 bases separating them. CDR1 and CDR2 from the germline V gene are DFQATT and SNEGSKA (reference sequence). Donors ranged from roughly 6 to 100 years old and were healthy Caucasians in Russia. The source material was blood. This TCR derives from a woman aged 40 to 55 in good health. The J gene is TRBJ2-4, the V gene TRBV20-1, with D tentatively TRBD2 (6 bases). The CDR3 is CSARGPGLIAKNIQYF. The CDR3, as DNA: TGCAGTGCTAGAGGTCCGGGACTGATAGCCAAAAACATTCAGTACTTC.